A single sample is the source of the 26 T cell receptor beta chains below, sequenced in a study of CD8+CD57+ T cells in acquired aplastic anemia. The sequenced patients had an expansion of CD8+CD57+ cells seen by flow cytometry. TCR beta VDJ combinations and CDR3 sequences were profiled from genomic DNA. TCRdb itself ran the reads through MiXCR, one entry per CDR3 protein. Found here are 170,000 or so distinct CDR3 sequences, 45% to 55% of them singletons; the top ten hold 25% to 40%. Sequencing input: sorted CD4+, CD8+, or CD8+CD57+ T cells (not recorded which) from PBMCs. Source of these receptors: a human donor with aplastic anemia.

This clonotype was recorded once. V and J are TRBV20-1 and TRBJ1-1, with TRBD1 as a possible D gene (5 bases). Trimming left V 3 bases short and J 5 bases short, with 13 bases between. From germline, CDR1 is DFQATT and CDR2 SNEGSKA (reference sequence). The CDR3 runs to 13 residues. This CDR3 reads CSARGGGGTEAFF. Here the CDR3 DNA reads TGCAGTGCTAGGGGCGGGGGAGGTACTGAAGCTTTCTTT.

This clonotype was recorded many times. The chain has TRBV19 and TRBJ1-1; no clear D gene. From germline, CDR1 is LNHDA and CDR2 SQIVND (reference sequence). Trimming left V 4 bases short and J 1 base short, with 10 bases between. CDR3 length equals 14 residues. The chain's CDR3 is CASSRVAANTEAFF. The DNA for the CDR3 is TGTGCCAGTAGTAGGGTCGCAGCGAACACTGAAGCTTTCTTT.

This clonotype was detected ten times or more. The CDR3 DNA is TGTGCCAGCAGCGTAGACCTAGTCTCCTCCTACAATGAGCAGTTCTTC. Its translation: CASSVDLVSSYNEQFF. The chain combines TRBV9 with TRBJ2-1; D not certain. V was shortened by 0 bases and J by 0 bases, with 10 bases between the two germline ends. CDR3 size: 16 residues. Germline V gene sequence: CDR1 SGDLS, CDR2 YYNGEE.

This clonotype appeared many times. The genes are TRBV12-3 or TRBV12-4 and TRBJ1-2, with TRBD1 as a possible D gene (5 bases). CDR3 length equals 14 residues. Trimming removed 3 bases from V and 6 bases from J, with 14 bases in between. This chain's CDR3 is CASSFWRADNGYTF. The CDR3 nucleotides are TGTGCCAGCAGTTTCTGGCGGGCGGACAATGGCTACACCTTC.

This clonotype was picked up many times. The V gene is TRBV19, the J gene TRBJ2-7, with TRBD1 matching 9 bases. This CDR3 is 13 amino acids long. From germline, CDR1 is LNHDA and CDR2 SQIVND (reference sequence). Trimming cost V 6 bases and J 3 bases; bases outside gene matches: 3. The CDR3 DNA reads TGTGCCAGTAGGGGACAGGGTAACTACGAGCAGTACTTC. It is translated as CASRGQGNYEQYF.

This clonotype was counted at least ten times. The gene calls are TRBV7-9 and TRBJ2-7, with D perhaps matching TRBD2 (5 bases). CDR1 is SEHNR, CDR2 FQNEAQ, per germline (reference sequence). Trimming shortened V by 5 bases and J by 0 bases, and 14 bases separated the two germline ends. The CDR3 sequence is 15 residues long. The CDR3 reads CASSQLADTSYEQYF. Written as DNA, the CDR3 is TGTGCCAGCAGCCAGCTAGCAGACACCTCCTACGAGCAGTACTTC.

This chain links TRBV9 with TRBJ2-7; TRBD2 aligns across 8 bases. The J call may be faulty, since TRBJ2-1 better matches the DNA end. Germline lookup yields CDR1 SGDLS and CDR2 YYNGEE. CDR3 length: 16 amino acids. CDR3 sequence reads: CASSVAWASGSNEQFF. CDR3 coding DNA: TGTGCCAGCAGCGTAGCTTGGGCTAGCGGGTCGAATGAGCAGTTCTTC.

The V call is TRBV7-9, the J call TRBJ2-7; D is ambiguous. The CDR3 is made up of 13 amino acids. V was shortened by 0 bases and J by 3 bases, with 6 bases between the two germline ends. The germline V gene has CDR1 SEHNR and CDR2 FQNEAQ (reference sequence). The CDR3 sequence: CASSLAQNYEQYF. In DNA form, the CDR3 reads TGTGCCAGCAGCTTAGCACAGAACTACGAGCAGTACTTC.

A few counts support this clonotype. The CDR3 DNA reads as TGCAGCGTTTACCACTATGGCTACACCTTC. Translating gives CSVYHYGYTF. This chain uses TRBV29-1 with TRBJ1-2, with D unclear. This CDR3 is built from 10 residues. Germline-derived CDR1 and CDR2 are SQVTM and ANQGSEA. Trimming pared 5 bases from V and 3 bases from J, leaving 4 bases between.

The V and J genes are TRBV27 and TRBJ1-5, with 8 nucleotides matching TRBD1. Looked up from germline, CDR1 is MNHEY and CDR2 is SMNVEV (reference sequence). The V and J ends lost 3 bases and 3 bases, in that order; junction bases with no gene match: 10. The length of the CDR3 is 17 residues. The CDR3 sequence: CASSFADRVGINQPQHF. CDR3 DNA sequence: TGTGCCAGCAGTTTCGCGGACAGGGTCGGCATCAATCAGCCCCAGCATTTT.

This clonotype was counted a few times. This is likely a read error, given that the CDR3 carries no conserved phenylalanine or tryptophan at its end. V usage is TRBV5-6 and J usage is TRBJ2-7; D is uncertain. Trimming took off 0 bases at V and 6 bases at J, with 13 bases between the two ends. Looked up from germline, CDR1 is SGHDT and CDR2 is YYEEEE. This CDR3 contains 14 residues. CDR3: CASSLGPPLPEQYS. CDR3 coding DNA: TGTGCCAGCAGCTTGGGGCCGCCTTTGCCCGAGCAGTACTCC.

This clonotype was observed at least ten times. This chain uses TRBV6-1 with TRBJ1-2; 9 bases match TRBD1. This CDR3 has 16 residues. The germline gives CDR1 MNHNS, CDR2 SASEGT. After removal of 6 bases from V and 3 bases from J, the junction contained 11 bases not matched to a gene. CDR3: CASRPPDRGADYGYTF. The CDR3 bases are TGTGCCAGCAGACCCCCAGACAGGGGGGCAGACTATGGCTACACCTTC.

CDR3: CASSLVVNQPQHF. CDR3 sequence (DNA): TGTGCCAGCAGCTTAGTGGTCAATCAGCCCCAGCATTTT. The chain employs TRBV7-8 and TRBJ1-5; D remains ambiguous. Trimming shortened V by 1 base and J by 3 bases, and 4 bases separated the two germline ends. The CDR3 sequence is 13 residues long. CDR1 and CDR2 from the germline V gene are SGHVS and FQNEAQ. Full variable domain (rest looked up from reference TRBV7-8 and TRBJ1-5): GAGVSQSPRYKVAKRGQDVALRCDPISGHVSLFWYQQALGQGPEFLTYFQNEAQLDKSGLPSDRFFAERPEGSVSTLKIQRTQQEDSAVYLCASSLVVNQPQHFGDGTRLSIL.

This clonotype occurred many times. The chain recombines TRBV13 with TRBJ2-3; D remains unclear. V lost 4 bases to trimming and J lost 2 bases, with 16 bases between them. Germline CDR1 PRHDT, CDR2 FYEKMQ (reference sequence). The CDR3 spans 16 residues. The CDR3 region is CASSSNYDKDTDTQYF. The CDR3, as DNA: TGTGCCAGCAGCTCTAACTATGACAAGGACACAGATACGCAGTATTTT. Drawing the rest from reference TRBV13 and TRBJ2-3, the complete variable domain is AAGVIQSPRHLIKEKRETATLKCYPIPRHDTVYWYQQGPGQDPQFLISFYEKMQSDKGSIPDRFSAQQFSDYHSELNMSSLELGDSALYFCASSSNYDKDTDTQYFGPGTRLTVL.

CDR3 region: CASSFDSGISEQYF. CDR3 bases: TGTGCCAGCAGTTTTGACAGCGGGATTAGCGAGCAGTACTTC. The V and J genes are TRBV6-5 and TRBJ2-7; 7 nucleotides match TRBD2. The length of the CDR3 is 14 residues. The ends lost 4 bases at V and 6 bases at J; junction bases unmatched: 9. Germline CDR1 is MNHEY and CDR2 is SVGAGI.

The chain combines TRBV4-2 with TRBJ2-7; D is perhaps TRBD1 (5 bases). There are 16 residues in the CDR3. CDR1 and CDR2 from the germline V gene are LGHNA and YNFKEQ. With 0 bases removed from V and 7 bases from J, the gap between germline ends came to 19 bases. The CDR3 DNA follows: TGTGCCAGCAGCCAAGATCAAGGGGCGCCTAGGCGGGAGCAGTACTTC. As protein: CASSQDQGAPRREQYF.

This clonotype was detected ten times or more. The chain uses TRBV5-1 and TRBJ2-1; 8 nucleotides match TRBD2. V gave up 3 bases and J gave up 4 bases; unmatched junction bases: 12. There are 17 residues in the CDR3. From germline, CDR1 is SGHRS and CDR2 YFSETQ. This CDR3 reads CASSWGLGSGVYNEQFF. CDR3 nucleotide sequence: TGCGCCAGCAGCTGGGGTTTAGGTAGCGGGGTGTACAATGAGCAGTTCTTC.

V usage is TRBV20-1 and J usage is TRBJ2-5; tentatively, D is TRBD2 (5 bases). TRBJ2-7 explains the end of the DNA better; the J call may be wrong. The CDR3 is made up of 13 amino acids. CDR1 DFQATT and CDR2 SNEGSKA come from the germline V gene (reference sequence). The CDR3 is CSARELGAYEQYF. DNA for the CDR3: TGCAGTGCTAGAGAACTCGGGGCCTACGAGCAGTACTTC.

This clonotype was counted only a few times. The chain is built from TRBV7-8 and TRBJ1-1; a possible D gene is TRBD1 (6 bases). V shed 3 bases and J shed 5 bases, with 13 bases lying between them. The CDR3 is made up of 14 amino acids. Per germline, CDR1 SGHVS and CDR2 FQNEAQ. The CDR3 DNA sequence: TGTGCCAGCAGCTTTCCCGGACAGATTACTGAAGCTTTCTTT. Protein sequence: CASSFPGQITEAFF.

In its sample, this clonotype was seen a few times. The chain's CDR3 is CASSGDDQPQHF. The CDR3 region has the DNA TGTGCCTCCTCCGGGGACGATCAGCCCCAGCATTTT. This chain links TRBV2 with TRBJ1-5; tentatively, D is TRBD1 (5 bases). V was trimmed by 11 bases and J by 5 bases, leaving 13 bases between them. Germline values: CDR1 SNHLY, CDR2 FYNNEI. This CDR3 contains 12 residues.

This clonotype showed up many times. The chain combines TRBV4-3 with TRBJ2-2, with 12 bases identical to TRBD1. V shed 4 bases, J shed 5 bases, and the junction held 2 bases outside the gene matches. CDR1 is LGHNA and CDR2 is YSLEER in the germline V gene. This CDR3 spans 15 amino acids. The CDR3: CASSRGQGATGELFF. CDR3 bases: TGCGCCAGCAGCCGGGGACAGGGGGCGACCGGGGAGCTGTTTTTT.

There are a few counts of this clonotype. The V gene is TRBV9, the J gene TRBJ2-2; 8 bases are shared with TRBD1. The CDR3 has 16 residues. Germline V gene lookup returns CDR1 SGDLS and CDR2 YYNGEE. Trimming removed 2 bases from V and 5 bases from J; junction bases left unmatched: 8. The CDR3 DNA follows: TGTGCCAGCAGCGTCACAACAGGGGGGAGGACCGGGGAGCTGTTTTTT. Amino acid sequence: CASSVTTGGRTGELFF. The full variable domain, with the rest looked up from reference TRBV9 and TRBJ2-2, is DSGVTQTPKHLITATGQRVTLRCSPRSGDLSVYWYQQSLDQGLQFLIQYYNGEERAKGNILERFSAQQFPDLHSELNLSSLELGDSALYFCASSVTTGGRTGELFFGEGSRLTVL.

V and J are TRBV25-1 and TRBJ1-1; D possibly corresponds to TRBD1 (5 bases). This CDR3 spans 13 amino acids. Looked up from germline, CDR1 is MGHDK and CDR2 is SYGVNS. Trimming pared 6 bases from V and 9 bases from J, leaving 17 bases between. The CDR3: CASSSGLTVKAFF. The CDR3 DNA sequence: TGTGCCAGCAGCTCCGGATTGACAGTCAAAGCTTTCTTT.

The rearrangement joins TRBV5-1 to TRBJ1-1, with 8 bases lining up with TRBD1. Germline V CDR1 and CDR2: SGHRS, YFSETQ. Trimming cost V 4 bases and J 4 bases; bases outside gene matches: 9. This CDR3 region has 15 residues. For the CDR3, the DNA is TGCGCCAGCAGCCGACTGGACAGGGTTGCCACTGAAGCTTTCTTT. This translates into CASSRLDRVATEAFF.

The V and J genes are TRBV7-9 and TRBJ2-3; 7 nucleotides agree with TRBD1. Losses at the gene ends were 6 bases for V and 7 bases for J; bases not matched to a gene: 4. CDR3 length: 12 amino acids. Per germline, CDR1 SEHNR and CDR2 FQNEAQ (reference sequence). The CDR3 nucleotides read TGTGCCAGCAGACCACAGGGGAATACGCAGTATTTT. Amino acids: CASRPQGNTQYF. Complete variable domain (other parts from reference TRBV7-9 and TRBJ2-3): DTGVSQNPRHKITKRGQNVTFRCDPISEHNRLYWYRQTLGQGPEFLTYFQNEAQLEKSRLLSDRFSAERPKGSFSTLEIQRTEQGDSAMYLCASRPQGNTQYFGPGTRLTVL.

This clonotype was found many times. The chain employs TRBV12-3 or TRBV12-4 and TRBJ2-7; the D call may be TRBD1 or TRBD2 (5 bases each). CDR3 length equals 13 residues. With 8 bases removed from V and 4 bases from J, the gap between germline ends came to 15 bases. Here the CDR3 reads CASLRGPEYEQYF. CDR3 DNA sequence: TGTGCCAGCTTGAGGGGACCCGAGTACGAGCAGTACTTC.